This T cell receptor beta chain derives from a study of PD-1 blockade in classical Hodgkin lymphoma. Points from the study as a whole: Reported baseline diversity: healthy donors highest, relapsed/refractory patients lowest. Sources of repertoire differences remain undefined, possibly disease activity or prior therapy. Patients with a complete response exhibited baseline diversity comparable to newly diagnosed patients.

Germline CDR1 reads SGHTA; CDR2 reads FQGNSA. The CDR3 sequence is 14 residues long. V was shortened by 5 bases and J by 0 bases, with 10 bases between the two germline ends. Time point of the sample: cycle 4 day 1 (C4D1), after 5 to 7 weeks of nivolumab. Autologous stem cell transplantation was followed by relapse in every patient, and brentuximab vedotin exposure varied. This clone was counted between two and nine times. Antigen specificity is unknown. Only in-frame clones appear in the TCRdb table, and some are missing; sequencing was by immunoSEQ multiplex PCR. The table includes 45,000 to 55,000 clones, roughly 80% detected once.

The sample consisted of peripheral blood mononuclear cells (PBMCs), taken before the fourth cycle of nivolumab. This chain connects TRBV7-2 to TRBJ1-1; the D gene is possibly TRBD1 (5 bases). The sequence came from a human donor with classical Hodgkin lymphoma. CDR3 residues: CASSSRQMNTEAFF. The CDR3, as DNA: TGTGCCAGCAGCAGCAGACAGATGAACACTGAAGCTTTCTTT.